This T cell receptor beta chain is drawn from a study of T cells expressing NK-cell markers. Study-level information: Underlying the TCR beta repertoires were sorted CD3+CD56+NKG2C+, CD3+CD56+NKG2C- and CD3+CD56-NKG2C+ T cells. The sequencing cohort of eight donors included seven HCMV-seropositive individuals and one seronegative individual.

Findings and caveats of the study: In about six donors, dominant CD3+CD56+NKG2C+ clones formed about 1.0-7.5% of CD8+ cells.

The CDR3 is 18 amino acids. Germline values: CDR1 LGHNA, CDR2 YSLEER. Concerning this clonotype itself: The antigen is not known.

TCRdb processed the 5' RACE reads again and assigns one entry to each CDR3 protein, with no DNA. The table lists some 150,000 distinct CDR3 sequences. This clonotype was obtained from a man aged 18 to 29 in good health. Sequenced material: blood T cells: a sorted CD56 or NKG2C T cell subset, CD4+ or CD8+ T cells, or bulk PBMC T cells (not recorded which). The rearrangement joins TRBV4-3 to TRBJ2-1; TCRdb names TRBD2, which stays unverified in the absence of DNA. The CDR3 here is CASSQDRSLVYSYNEQFF.